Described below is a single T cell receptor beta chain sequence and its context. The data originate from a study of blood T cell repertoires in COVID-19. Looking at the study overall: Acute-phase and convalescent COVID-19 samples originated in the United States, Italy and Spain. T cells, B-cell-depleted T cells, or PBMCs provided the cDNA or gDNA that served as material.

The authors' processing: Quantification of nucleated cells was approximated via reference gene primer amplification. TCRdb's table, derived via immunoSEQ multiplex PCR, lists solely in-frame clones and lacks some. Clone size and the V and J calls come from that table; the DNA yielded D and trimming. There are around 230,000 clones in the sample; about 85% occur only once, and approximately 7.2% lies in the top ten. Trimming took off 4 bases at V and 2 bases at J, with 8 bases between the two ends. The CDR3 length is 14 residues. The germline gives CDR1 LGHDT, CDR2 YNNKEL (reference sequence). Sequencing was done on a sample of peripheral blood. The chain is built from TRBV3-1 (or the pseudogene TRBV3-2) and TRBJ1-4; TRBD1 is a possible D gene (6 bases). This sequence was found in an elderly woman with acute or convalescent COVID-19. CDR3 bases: TGTGCCAGCAGCCTGAGGGGGACTAATGAAAAACTGTTTTTT. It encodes CASSLRGTNEKLFF.